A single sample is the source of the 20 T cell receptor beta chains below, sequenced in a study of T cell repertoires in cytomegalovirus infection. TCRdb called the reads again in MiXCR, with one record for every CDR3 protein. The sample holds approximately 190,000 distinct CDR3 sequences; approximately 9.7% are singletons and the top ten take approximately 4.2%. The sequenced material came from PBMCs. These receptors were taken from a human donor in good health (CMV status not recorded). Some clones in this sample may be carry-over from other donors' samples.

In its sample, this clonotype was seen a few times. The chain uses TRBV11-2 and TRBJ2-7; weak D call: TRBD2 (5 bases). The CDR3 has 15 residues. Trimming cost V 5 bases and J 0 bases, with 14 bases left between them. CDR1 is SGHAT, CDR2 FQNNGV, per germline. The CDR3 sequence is CASSLLLGSSYEQYF. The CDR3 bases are TGTGCCAGCAGCCTCCTGTTGGGGAGCTCCTACGAGCAGTACTTC.

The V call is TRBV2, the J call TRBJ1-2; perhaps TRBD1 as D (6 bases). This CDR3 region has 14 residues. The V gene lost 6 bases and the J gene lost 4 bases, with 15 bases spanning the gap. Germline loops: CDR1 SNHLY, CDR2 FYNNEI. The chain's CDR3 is CASRWGADLYGYTF. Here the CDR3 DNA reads TGTGCCAGCAGGTGGGGGGCCGACCTCTATGGCTACACCTTC.

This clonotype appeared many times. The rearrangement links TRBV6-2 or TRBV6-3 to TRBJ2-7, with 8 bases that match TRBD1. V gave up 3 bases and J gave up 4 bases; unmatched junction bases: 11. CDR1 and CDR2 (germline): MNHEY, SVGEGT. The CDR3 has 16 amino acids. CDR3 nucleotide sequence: TGTGCCAGCAGTTATGTCGTCGGACAGGGAAGATACGAGCAGTACTTC. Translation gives CASSYVVGQGRYEQYF.

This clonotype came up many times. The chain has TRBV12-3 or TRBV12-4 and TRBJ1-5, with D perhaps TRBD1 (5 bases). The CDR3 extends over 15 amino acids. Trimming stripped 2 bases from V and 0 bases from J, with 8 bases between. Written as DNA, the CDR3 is TGTGCCAGCAGTTTAAGGGGAGCTAGCAATCAGCCCCAGCATTTT. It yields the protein CASSLRGASNQPQHF.

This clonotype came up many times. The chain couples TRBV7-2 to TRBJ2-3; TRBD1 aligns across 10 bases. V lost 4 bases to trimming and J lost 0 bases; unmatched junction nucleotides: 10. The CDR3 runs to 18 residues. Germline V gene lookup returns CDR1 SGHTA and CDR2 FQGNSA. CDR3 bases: TGTGCCAGCAGCTCGGGACAGGGGTACGGAGATAGCACAGATACGCAGTATTTT. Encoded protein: CASSSGQGYGDSTDTQYF.

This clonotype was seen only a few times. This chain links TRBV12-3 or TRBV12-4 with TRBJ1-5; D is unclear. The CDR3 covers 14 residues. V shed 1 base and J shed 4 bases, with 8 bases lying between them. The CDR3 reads CASSLEYENQPQHF. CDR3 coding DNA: TGTGCCAGCAGTTTAGAATATGAAAATCAGCCCCAGCATTTT.

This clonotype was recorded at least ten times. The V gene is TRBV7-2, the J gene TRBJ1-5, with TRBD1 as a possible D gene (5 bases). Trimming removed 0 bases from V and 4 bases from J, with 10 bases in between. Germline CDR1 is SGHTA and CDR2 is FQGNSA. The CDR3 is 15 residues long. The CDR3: CASSLAAGLNQPQHF. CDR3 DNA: TGTGCCAGCAGCTTAGCGGCGGGGCTGAATCAGCCCCAGCATTTT.

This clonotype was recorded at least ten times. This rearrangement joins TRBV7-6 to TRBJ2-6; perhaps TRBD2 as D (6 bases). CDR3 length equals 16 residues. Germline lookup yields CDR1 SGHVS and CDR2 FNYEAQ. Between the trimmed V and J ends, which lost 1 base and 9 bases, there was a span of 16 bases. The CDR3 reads CASSLGSVGGFNVLTF. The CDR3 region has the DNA TGTGCCAGCAGCTTAGGCTCGGTCGGGGGTTTCAACGTCCTGACTTTC.

The CDR3 bases are TGTGCCAGCAGTATCAGCCGGGACTATTTCAATGAGCAGTTCTTC. It yields the protein CASSISRDYFNEQFF. V usage is TRBV12-3 or TRBV12-4 and J usage is TRBJ2-1; the match to TRBD2 covers 7 bases. J was trimmed by 6 bases and V by 5 bases; bases with no gene match: 10. The length of the CDR3 is 15 residues.

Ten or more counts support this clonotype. Here the CDR3 DNA reads TGTGCCATCGCAACAGGAAATACCTACGAGCAGTACTTC. This gives the protein CAIATGNTYEQYF. The chain links TRBV7-2 to TRBJ2-7; a possible D gene is TRBD1 (5 bases). Per germline, CDR1 SGHTA and CDR2 FQGNSA. The germline V and J ends were trimmed by 10 bases and 2 bases, with 15 bases remaining between them. CDR3 length: 13 amino acids.

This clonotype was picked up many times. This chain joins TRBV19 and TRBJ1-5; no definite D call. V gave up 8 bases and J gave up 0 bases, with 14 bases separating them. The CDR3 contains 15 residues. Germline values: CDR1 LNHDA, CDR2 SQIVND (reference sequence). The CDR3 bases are TGTGCCAGTTCGGACGGGGAGTTTAGCAATCAGCCCCAGCATTTT. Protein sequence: CASSDGEFSNQPQHF.

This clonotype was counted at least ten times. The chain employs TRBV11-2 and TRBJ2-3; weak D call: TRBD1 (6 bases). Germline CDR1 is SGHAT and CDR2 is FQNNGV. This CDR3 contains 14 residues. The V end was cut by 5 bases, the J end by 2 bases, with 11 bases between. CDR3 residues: CASSLGQFTDTQYF. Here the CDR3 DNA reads TGTGCCAGCAGCCTAGGACAGTTCACAGATACGCAGTATTTT. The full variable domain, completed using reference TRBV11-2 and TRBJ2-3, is EAGVAQSPRYKIIEKRQSVAFWCNPISGHATLYWYQQILGQGPKLLIQFQNNGVVDDSQLPKDRFSAERLKGVDSTLKIQPAKLEDSAVYLCASSLGQFTDTQYFGPGTRLTVL.

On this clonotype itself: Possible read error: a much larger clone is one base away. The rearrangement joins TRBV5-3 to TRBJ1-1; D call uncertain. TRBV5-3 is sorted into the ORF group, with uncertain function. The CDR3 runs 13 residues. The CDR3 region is CASSLDGPTGAFF. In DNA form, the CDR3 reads TGTGCCAGCAGCTTGGACGGGCCCACTGGAGCTTTCTTT.

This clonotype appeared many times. The CDR3 bases are TGTGCCAGTAGTATAGATCGGCCTCGGGGATCGATCTATGGCTACACCTTC. This codes for CASSIDRPRGSIYGYTF. The gene calls are TRBV19 and TRBJ1-2; D unclear. This CDR3 is built from 17 residues. Germline V CDR1 and CDR2: LNHDA, SQIVND (reference sequence). The V end lost 0 bases, the J end lost 4 bases, and 18 bases lay between the germline ends.

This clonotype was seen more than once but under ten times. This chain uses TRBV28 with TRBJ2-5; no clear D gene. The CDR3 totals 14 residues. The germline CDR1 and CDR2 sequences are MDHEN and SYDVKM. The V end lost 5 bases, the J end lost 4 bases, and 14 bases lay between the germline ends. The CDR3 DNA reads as TGTGCCAGCAGTCGTCCTGGGTTAGGAGAGACCCAGTACTTC. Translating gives CASSRPGLGETQYF.

CDR3: CASSRAVPSGNTIYF. CDR3 DNA sequence: TGTGCCAGCTCACGAGCGGTGCCCTCTGGAAACACCATATATTTT. The chain has TRBV18 and TRBJ1-3; no firm D call. V lost 4 bases and J 0 bases, leaving 10 bases between the germline ends. The CDR3 spans 15 residues. Germline V gene data show CDR1 as KGHSH and CDR2 as LQKENI.

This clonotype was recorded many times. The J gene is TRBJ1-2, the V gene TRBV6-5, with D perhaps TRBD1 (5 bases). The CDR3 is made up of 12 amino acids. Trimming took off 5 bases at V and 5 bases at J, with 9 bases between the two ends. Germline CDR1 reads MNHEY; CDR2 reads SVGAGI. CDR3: CASSPGVYGYTF. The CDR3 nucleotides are TGTGCCAGCAGTCCGGGGGTTTATGGCTACACCTTC.

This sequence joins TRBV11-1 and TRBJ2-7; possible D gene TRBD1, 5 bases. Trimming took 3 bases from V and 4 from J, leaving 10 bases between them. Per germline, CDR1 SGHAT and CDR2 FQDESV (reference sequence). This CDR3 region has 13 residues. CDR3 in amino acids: CASSLSGWYEQYF. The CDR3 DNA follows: TGTGCCAGCAGCTTGTCAGGGTGGTACGAGCAGTACTTC.

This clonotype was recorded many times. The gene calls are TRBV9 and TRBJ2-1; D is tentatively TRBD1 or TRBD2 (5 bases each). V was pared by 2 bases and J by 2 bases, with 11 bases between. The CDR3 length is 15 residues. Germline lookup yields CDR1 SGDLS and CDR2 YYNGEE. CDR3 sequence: CASSVGTTPYNEQFF. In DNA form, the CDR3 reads TGTGCCAGCAGCGTCGGGACCACCCCCTACAATGAGCAGTTCTTC.

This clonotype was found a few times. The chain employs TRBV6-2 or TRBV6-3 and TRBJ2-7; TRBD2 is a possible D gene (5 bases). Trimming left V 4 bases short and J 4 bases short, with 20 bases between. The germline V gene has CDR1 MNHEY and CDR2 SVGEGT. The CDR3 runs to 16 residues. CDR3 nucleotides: TGTGCCAGCAGTTCCCGTTCGCCGGGGAGTGGTTACGAGCAGTACTTC. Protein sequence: CASSSRSPGSGYEQYF.